This TCR beta chain originates from a study of shared T cell receptors in the human thymus. Libraries were prepared by immunoSEQ multiplex PCR; TCRdb keeps only in-frame clonotypes and omits some of them. Of hundreds of thousands of clones in the sample, around 87% were seen once. The CDR3 is 15 residues long. CDR1 is MNHNS and CDR2 is SASEGT in the germline V gene. The V and J ends lost 6 bases and 3 bases, in that order; junction bases with no gene match: 7. The data were also submitted as part of a second study, on human thymus T cells. As reported in that work: Corrective surgery for congenital heart defects was being performed on the healthy Finnish infants who were the donors. Thymus specimens were resections from corrective heart surgery. Gene usage for V and J segments appeared biased in thymic and blood repertoires.

The source material was thymocytes. This TCR was recovered from a boy less than two years old with a congenital heart defect. The rearrangement joins TRBV6-1 to TRBJ2-2, with 7 bases lining up with TRBD1. The CDR3 loop reads CASSPGQTHTGELFF. The DNA of the CDR3 is TGTGCCAGCAGCCCGGGACAGACCCACACCGGGGAGCTGTTTTTT.